The clone carrying this T cell receptor (beta chain) was observed once. Its antigen remains unknown. A read error may produce the germline difference seen at one junction end. This record comes from a study of T cell repertoires in cytomegalovirus infection. Study-wide context: Newly reported HLA-C-restricted and thoroughly characterized HLA-B-restricted CMV epitopes were employed. Both a matching HLA type and CMV infection were indicated by public TCR beta signatures. Study-level points and caveats: Clonotype analysis showed dominance of the ex vivo response by HLA-C-restricted CMV-specific TCR beta clonotypes.

TCRdb fed the reads into MiXCR, producing one record per CDR3 protein. Here the sample spans approximately 990,000 distinct CDR3 sequences, roughly 31% being singletons. The V gene's germline CDR1 is MNHEY and CDR2 SMNVEV (reference sequence). The CDR3 is 13 residues long. Sample: cultured CD8+ T cells from PBMCs, taken from culture after CMV antigen stimulation. This clonotype originated in a human donor in good health (CMV status not recorded). Some clones in this sample may be carry-over from other donors' samples. This sequence joins TRBV27 and TRBJ1-2; D ambiguous. CDR3 sequence (DNA): TGTGCCAGCAGGGCCGCCGGAAACTATGGCTACACCTTT. Encoded protein: CASRAAGNYGYTF.